The text below deals with one TCR beta chain. Its antigen target is currently unknown. Per-nucleotide qualities are absent, and no much larger clonotype sits a single base away. The source of the sample is a study of T-cell reconstitution after alpha-beta-depleted transplantation in children (dated by TCRdb to about 2016). With respect to the entire study: The study quantitatively tracked T-cell immune reconstitution after TCRalphabeta/CD19-depleted allogeneic hematopoietic cell transplantation in children using TCR repertoire profiling.

The library was generated by PCR. The data were produced on an Illumina HiSeq 2500. Molecular barcoding was employed in the preparation of TCR libraries, with unique molecular identifiers being used to normalize TCRbeta repertoire quantification. TCRdb reworked the public reads: Q25 trimming with fastp, MiXCR clone assembly, productive beta chains retained. A single entry per CDR3 protein holds the most common genes and DNA from its merged rows. The table for this sample lists hundreds of thousands of distinct CDR3 sequences; about 9.5% of them were counted only once. Approximately 6.6% of the sample belongs to the ten largest clones. Relative to germline, V is 1 base shorter and J is 5 bases shorter, with 11 bases between their ends. Reading from cysteine to phenylalanine, the CDR3 counts 14 amino acids. The sequence is cut down to CDR3 DNA, 42 bases in frame from base 1. CDR1 is given as SNHLY and CDR2 as FYNNEI, both from the germline V gene.

This TCR came from a human donor who donated a stem cell graft to a child with acute lymphoblastic leukemia. Rearrangement joined TRBV2 to TRBJ1-2, with an unclear D gene assignment. The material sequenced was PBMCs from the stem cell graft donor, taken from the stem cell graft. The CDR3 sequence is CASSEDQTYYGYTF. Here is the DNA: TGTGCCAGCAGTGAAGATCAGACATATTATGGCTACACCTTC.